A selection of T cell receptor beta chains follows, all from one sample in a study of blood T cell repertoires in COVID-19. Clones were sequenced by immunoSEQ multiplex PCR, and TCRdb holds only the in-frame ones, with some missing. This sample has 200,000 to 250,000 clones, with around 83% found just once. The sequencing input was peripheral blood. The origin of the receptors is a woman between 50 and 59 years old with COVID-19, enrolled during active disease. CDR3s include the opening cysteine and the closing phenylalanine or tryptophan. Fields, in order: V gene, CDR3 protein.

>TRBV12-5
CASGLTRDSLHSPLHF
>TRBV6-4
CASSSGFYNEQFF
>TRBV5-1
CASSSVAGGEKLFF
>TRBV7-2
CASSLPGTRYEQYF
>TRBV9
CASSERTGKSYGYTF
>TRBV7-2
CASSLMLGLPYGYTF
>TRBV6-5
CASTHTGQPGNTIYF
>TRBV6-5
CASRGQGNGKLFF
>TRBV7-2
CASSSGVTGELFF
>TRBV15
CATSKPTGMNTEAFF
>TRBV6-5
CASSTTGGNSPLHF
>TRBV5-5
CASSWSGTGYNEQFF
>TRBV4-3
CASSQVGGMRTNEKLFF
>TRBV2
CASWTSGGLTDTQYF
>TRBV2
CASRTGAFADTEAFF
>TRBV28
CASSPPDSAAFF
>TRBV7-8
CASSLRGSGNTIYF
>TRBV7-9
CASSLRAGGESPLHF
>TRBV7-3
CASSLSPGTANTEAFF
>TRBV19
CASSIRQGTDTQYF
>TRBV7-2
CASSLKGWSDTQYF
>TRBV11-3
CASSAGGWDTGELFF
>TRBV19
CASSGTGREKLFF
>TRBV9
CASSVTGDYEQYF
>TRBV6-5
CASSSPRGGANVLTF
>TRBV6-5
CASTLGQGTNYGYTF
>TRBV29-1
CSVEEGAETQYF
>TRBV24-1
CATSLDRFNYGYTF
>TRBV2
CASRSGTSGGGNEQFF
>TRBV7-3
CASSLPGGIGYTF
>TRBV6-2/TRBV6-3
CASSLDTEAFF
>TRBV7-8
CASSFPGDSAGGRETQYF
>TRBV2
CASRRGVYEQYF
>TRBV5-1
CASSSPQGGWTDTQYF
>TRBV28
CASSSTQVPGNQPQHF
>TRBV19
CASSTRQSNYGYTF